Following are 27 T cell receptor beta chains from one sample sequenced in a study of T-cell reconstitution after alpha-beta-depleted transplantation in children. Molecular barcoding with unique molecular identifiers was used for the TCRbeta library. MiXCR, applied by TCRdb to the PCR reads, yields one record per CDR3 protein. The table records 140,000 to 150,000 distinct CDR3 sequences, 8% to 10% of them present only once. The input for sequencing was PBMCs, mostly from graft donor cells, taken 180 days after TCRalphabeta/CD19-depleted stem cell transplant. These receptor sequences come from a female patient aged 2-10 years who had a stem cell transplant for congenital amegakaryocytic thrombocytopenia, so the T cells may come from the graft donor.

This clonotype was seen repeatedly, ten times or more. V is TRBV6-2 or TRBV6-3 and J is TRBJ1-5; D might be TRBD1 (5 bases). Looked up from germline, CDR1 is MNHEY and CDR2 is SVGEGT. Trimming removed 3 bases from V and 11 bases from J, with 26 bases in between. The CDR3 has 17 residues. CDR3 loop: CASSYCARQTPRFAQHF. In DNA, the CDR3 is TGTGCCAGCAGTTATTGTGCACGACAGACACCAAGGTTTGCCCAGCATTTT.

This clonotype was counted a few times. The rearrangement uses TRBV5-1 and TRBJ1-2; 7 positions match TRBD1. The J segment lost 8 bases and the V segment lost 4 bases, leaving 11 bases of the junction unmatched. The CDR3 is 14 residues long. Germline lookup yields CDR1 SGHRS and CDR2 YFSETQ. The CDR3 coding sequence is TGCGCCAGCAGCCCCAACCCGACAGGGTCGGGCTACACCTTC. It translates to CASSPNPTGSGYTF.

This clonotype was found many times. The genes are TRBV14 and TRBJ2-3; 8 nucleotides align to TRBD2. There are 15 residues in the CDR3. Trimming removed 1 base from V and 7 bases from J; junction bases left unmatched: 7. Germline CDR1 reads SGHDN; CDR2 reads FVKESK. The CDR3 region is CASSQVRGGPYTQYF. CDR3 DNA: TGTGCCAGCAGCCAAGTTCGGGGGGGGCCTTATACGCAGTATTTT.

The table lists this clonotype with a few counts. V is TRBV27 and J is TRBJ2-1, with 13 bases aligning to TRBD2. This CDR3 spans 19 amino acids. Per the germline V gene, CDR1 is MNHEY and CDR2 is SMNVEV (reference sequence). V lost 3 bases and J lost 5; bases outside the gene matches: 13. CDR3 DNA sequence: TGTGCCAGCAGTTTCCGGAGCGCCGGGACTAGCGGGGCCGACAATGAGCAGTTCTTC. Its protein is CASSFRSAGTSGADNEQFF.

The chain links TRBV24-1 to TRBJ2-1; D might be TRBD1 or TRBD2, each matching 5 bases. Per the germline V gene, CDR1 is KGHDR and CDR2 is SFDVKD. This CDR3 region has 16 residues. Trimming pared 3 bases from V and 0 bases from J, leaving 11 bases between. The CDR3 region is CATSDPGSSSYNEQFF. CDR3 DNA: TGTGCCACCAGTGATCCAGGGAGCAGCTCCTACAATGAGCAGTTCTTC.

This clonotype was detected ten times or more. The chain employs TRBV28 and TRBJ1-6, with 8 bases identical to TRBD1. Per germline, CDR1 MDHEN and CDR2 SYDVKM. Trimming removed 5 bases from V and 4 bases from J; junction bases left unmatched: 7. The length of the CDR3 is 16 residues. Written as DNA, the CDR3 is TGTGCCAGCAGTCCCAACAGGGGGAAGTATAATTCACCCCTCCACTTT. The encoded protein is CASSPNRGKYNSPLHF.

With respect to this clonotype: A much more abundant neighbour one base away suggests this may be a read error. CDR3 sequence (DNA): TGTGCCAGCAGTTTACTGGGACATGGGTACGAGCAGTACTTC. Residues: CASSLLGHGYEQYF. The chain recombines TRBV27 with TRBJ2-7, with a tentative D call TRBD1 (6 bases). CDR3 length equals 14 residues. Trimming left V 2 bases short and J 4 bases short, with 12 bases between. Germline values: CDR1 MNHEY, CDR2 SMNVEV (reference sequence).

There are a few counts of this clonotype. CDR3: CASSQDRWGAPGAETQYF. The DNA of the CDR3 is TGTGCCAGCAGCCAAGATCGGTGGGGCGCCCCAGGAGCGGAGACCCAGTACTTC. This sequence joins TRBV3-1 and TRBJ2-5, with a weak D call TRBD1 (5 bases). CDR3 size: 18 residues. The germline CDR1 and CDR2 sequences are LGHDT and YNNKEL (reference sequence). V lost 0 bases to trimming and J lost 5 bases, with 22 bases between them.

At least ten counts were recorded for this clonotype. The chain joins TRBV5-1 to TRBJ2-1; TRBD2 agrees at 9 bases. With 8 bases clipped from V and 0 bases from J, the junction kept 3 bases outside the gene matches. The germline CDR1 and CDR2 sequences are SGHRS and YFSETQ. The CDR3 contains 14 residues. The CDR3 is CASSSGSSYNEQFF. In DNA form, the CDR3 reads TGCGCCAGTAGTAGCGGGAGCTCCTACAATGAGCAGTTCTTC.

This clonotype was counted only a few times. The chain employs TRBV4-1 and TRBJ1-2; D unresolved. The V gene's germline CDR1 is MGHRA and CDR2 YSYEKL. The CDR3 contains 15 residues. Trimming pared 0 bases from V and 4 bases from J, leaving 12 bases between. CDR3 protein: CASSQDWTGTYGYTF. Written as DNA, the CDR3 is TGCGCCAGCAGCCAAGATTGGACCGGTACCTATGGCTACACCTTC.

This clonotype was observed many times. This chain links TRBV20-1 with TRBJ1-1, with D possibly TRBD1 on 5 matching bases. V was clipped by 6 bases and J by 0 bases, with 14 bases between them. The CDR3 consists of 14 residues. CDR1 is DFQATT, CDR2 SNEGSKA, per germline (reference sequence). CDR3 amino acids: CSAVRDGLNTEAFF. In nucleotides, the CDR3 is TGCAGTGCGGTACGGGACGGCCTGAACACTGAAGCTTTCTTT.

The rearrangement uses TRBV9 and TRBJ1-2, with TRBD1 matching 7 bases. After removal of 4 bases from V and 6 bases from J, the junction contained 12 bases not matched to a gene. Germline V gene data show CDR1 as SGDLS and CDR2 as YYNGEE. The CDR3 runs to 15 residues. Here the CDR3 DNA reads TGTGCCAGCAGCAGTCGACAGGGAGTAGTAGATGGCTACACCTTC. Translation: CASSSRQGVVDGYTF.

This clonotype came up many times. V usage is TRBV28 and J usage is TRBJ2-1; TRBD2 matches 7 bases. J gave up 4 bases and V 0 bases, and 3 bases lay outside the gene matches. Germline values: CDR1 MDHEN, CDR2 SYDVKM. The CDR3 sequence is 15 residues long. In nucleotides, the CDR3 is TGTGCCAGCAGTTTATGGCTAGCGGAATACAATGAGCAGTTCTTC. Its translation is CASSLWLAEYNEQFF.

The chain couples TRBV3-1 to TRBJ2-3; D remains unclear. This CDR3 region has 15 residues. Trimming took off 0 bases at V and 5 bases at J, with 12 bases between the two ends. CDR1 and CDR2 from the germline V gene are LGHDT and YNNKEL (reference sequence). The CDR3: CASSQDPTDGDTQYF. CDR3 DNA: TGTGCCAGCAGCCAAGATCCGACGGACGGAGATACGCAGTATTTT.

This clonotype came up a few times. A junction end diverges from the germline sequence, so it may reflect a read error. The chain carries TRBV4-2 and TRBJ1-5; 9 bases agree with TRBD1. The CDR3 totals 16 residues. Germline CDR1 and CDR2: LGHNA and YNFKEQ. The CDR3 sequence is CASSEEGQGFYQPQHF. The CDR3 DNA reads as TGTGCCAGCAGCGAAGAGGGACAGGGATTTTACCAGCCCCAGCATTTT.

This clonotype was found many times. In DNA form, the CDR3 reads TGCAGTGCTAGTTCGGGGGGTTCCTACAATGAGCAGTTCTTC. Amino acid sequence: CSASSGGSYNEQFF. The chain uses TRBV20-1 and TRBJ2-1; 7 bases map to TRBD2. The J segment lost 1 base and the V segment lost 3 bases, leaving 3 bases of the junction unmatched. The CDR3 contains 14 residues. Per the germline V gene, CDR1 is DFQATT and CDR2 is SNEGSKA (reference sequence).

In its sample, this clonotype was seen many times. The gene calls are TRBV5-1 and TRBJ1-2, with D perhaps TRBD1 (6 bases). The V gene's germline CDR1 is SGHRS and CDR2 YFSETQ. Deletions cut 3 bases from V and 4 bases from J, with 13 bases between. CDR3 length: 14 residues. The CDR3 reads CASSSLQGTYGYTF. The DNA for the CDR3 is TGCGCCAGCAGCTCGCTCCAGGGGACCTATGGCTACACCTTC.

This clonotype has a handful of counts. The chain links TRBV3-1 to TRBJ2-3, with D possibly matching TRBD2 (5 bases). CDR3 size: 15 residues. V lost 3 bases and J lost 5, with 15 bases in between. Germline-derived CDR1 and CDR2 are LGHDT and YNNKEL (reference sequence). The CDR3 spells CASSHSSGSGDTQYF. Here the CDR3 DNA reads TGTGCCAGCAGCCATTCATCGGGCAGCGGAGATACGCAGTATTTT.

This clonotype came up many times. The chain carries TRBV4-1 and TRBJ2-4, with D possibly being TRBD1 or TRBD2 (5 bases each). Trimming took off 0 bases at V and 7 bases at J, with 13 bases between the two ends. The length of the CDR3 is 15 residues. Looked up from germline, CDR1 is MGHRA and CDR2 is YSYEKL. CDR3 in amino acids: CASSQDGGGWNIQYF. CDR3 in DNA: TGCGCCAGCAGCCAAGATGGGGGTGGGTGGAACATTCAGTACTTC.

This clonotype was seen a handful of times. The chain has TRBV5-1 and TRBJ2-3; no clear D. Germline lookup yields CDR1 SGHRS and CDR2 YFSETQ. This CDR3 is 13 amino acids long. The ends were cut back, 4 bases at V and 4 bases at J, with 10 bases in the middle. DNA for the CDR3: TGCGCCAGCAGCGCCGTTGGCCCAGATACGCAGTATTTT. The encoded protein is CASSAVGPDTQYF.

Many counts were recorded for this clonotype. V is TRBV28 and J is TRBJ1-2, with D possibly being TRBD1 (6 bases). CDR1 is MDHEN, CDR2 SYDVKM, per germline. CDR3 length: 12 amino acids. V lost 4 bases and J 7 bases, leaving 10 bases between the germline ends. The DNA of the CDR3 is TGTGCCAGCAGTTCCAACAGGGTTGGCTACACCTTC. Protein sequence: CASSSNRVGYTF.

This clonotype has ten or more counts. This rearrangement joins TRBV12-3 or TRBV12-4 to TRBJ2-1; 9 positions match TRBD2. Trimming at V came to 6 bases and at J to 4 bases, leaving 19 bases not matched to a gene. CDR3 length: 19 residues. The CDR3, as DNA: TGTGCCAGCAGCACAATCTGGACTAGCGTCGGGGTCGAGTACAATGAGCAGTTCTTC. This sequence encodes CASSTIWTSVGVEYNEQFF.

This clonotype was counted ten times or more. V and J are TRBV2 and TRBJ2-2; possible D gene TRBD1, 5 bases. The V end lost 2 bases, the J end lost 3 bases, and 7 bases lay between the germline ends. Germline V lookup: CDR1 SNHLY, CDR2 FYNNEI. The CDR3 runs to 14 residues. CDR3 amino acids: CASSEPQDTGELFF. The CDR3 DNA follows: TGTGCCAGCAGTGAACCACAGGACACCGGGGAGCTGTTTTTT.

Judged by abundance, this clonotype is medium-sized. This chain links TRBV28 with TRBJ2-5, with D tentatively TRBD2 (6 bases). V gave up 7 bases and J gave up 0 bases, with 15 bases separating them. The CDR3 totals 15 residues. Germline CDR1 reads MDHEN; CDR2 reads SYDVKM. CDR3 in DNA: TGTGCCAGCACTTCGGGCGGAGGGTACCAAGAGACCCAGTACTTC. It encodes CASTSGGGYQETQYF.

This clonotype showed up just a few times. This sequence joins TRBV12-3 or TRBV12-4 and TRBJ1-5, with D tentatively TRBD1 (5 bases). Between the trimmed V and J ends, which lost 6 bases and 0 bases, there was a span of 9 bases. CDR3 length: 14 amino acids. The DNA of the CDR3 is TGTGCCAGCAGGGGGGTGTATAGCAATCAGCCCCAGCATTTT. As protein: CASRGVYSNQPQHF.

This clonotype was recorded many times. DNA of the CDR3: TGCGCCAGCAGCACTGGGGGGAGAGGAGGGAGGAACACTGAAGCTTTCTTT. It codes for CASSTGGRGGRNTEAFF. This chain joins TRBV4-1 and TRBJ1-1, with D perhaps matching TRBD1 (5 bases). The CDR3 contains 17 residues. The V and J ends lost 5 bases and 1 base respectively, with 20 bases between them. Germline V gives CDR1 MGHRA, CDR2 YSYEKL.

This clonotype occurred many times. V and J are TRBV20-1 and TRBJ1-6; D unclear. Germline assignment: CDR1 DFQATT and CDR2 SNEGSKA (reference sequence). V lost 0 bases and J lost 5, with 8 bases in between. This CDR3 region has 14 residues. The CDR3 region is CSARDAANNSPLHF. CDR3 DNA: TGCAGTGCTAGAGACGCAGCCAATAATTCACCCCTCCACTTT.